This T cell receptor beta chain was documented in a study of Graves' ophthalmopathy and Graves' hyperthyroidism. Germline CDR1 ENHRY, CDR2 SYGVKD. The CDR3 is made up of 15 amino acids. As regards this clonotype: The junction shows a germline mismatch at one end, possibly a read error.

Using RNA transcripts, the TCR beta CDR3 regions were amplified. First-round RT-PCR relied on HTBI primers, and a second-round multiplex PCR came next. Each CDR3 protein gets one entry after TCRdb re-called the multiplex PCR reads with MiXCR. The sample carries around 1.1 million distinct CDR3 sequences, less than 45% recorded once. This TCR derives from an adult man with Graves' hyperthyroidism. The chain recombines TRBV10-3 with TRBJ1-5, with D possibly TRBD1 on 5 matching bases. The sequenced sample consisted of peripheral blood or thyroid tissue (not recorded which). CDR3 DNA: TGTGCCACCAGTGAGACCGACAGTGGCAATCAGCCCCAGCATTTT. This codes for CATSETDSGNQPQHF.